The clone carrying this T cell receptor beta chain has just a few counts. Its antigen is currently unknown. With 5 bases clipped from V and 0 bases from J, the junction kept 7 bases outside the gene matches. The CDR3 extends over 15 amino acids. CDR1 and CDR2 from the germline V gene are SGHTA and FQGNSA. Primed by a sample-barcoded 5' primer and a J-beta primer mix, a second PCR proceeded for roughly 6 to 12 cycles. Every single cDNA molecule received a tag from a template-switch adaptor with 12 random nucleotides. TCRdb processed the 5' RACE reads anew with MiXCR; each CDR3 protein has one entry. Altogether approximately 810,000 distinct CDR3 sequences are present, about 30% being singletons, with the ten largest covering roughly 17%. The data originate from a study of blood T cells in healthy people across ages. Overall study context: About one barcoded beta molecule per two T cells was captured by template switching.

Study results and limitations: The recorded TCR beta diversity per million T cells decreased in a roughly linear manner with age. More naive CD4+ cells and higher diversity marked long-lived donors relative to aged donors.

The rearrangement joins TRBV7-2 to TRBJ2-7; 7 bases match TRBD1. This clonotype was obtained from a woman older than 75 in good health. The sequencing input was blood. The CDR3 spells CASSLGQLNSYEQYF. DNA for the CDR3: TGTGCCAGCAGCCTGGGACAGTTAAACTCCTACGAGCAGTACTTC.